A single sample gave rise to the 21 T cell receptor beta chains below, sequenced in a study of OX40 agonist ivuxolimab in advanced cancers. Generated by immunoSEQ multiplex PCR, the TCRdb table keeps only in-frame clones and is missing some. Of fewer than 85,000 clones listed, about nine tenths are singletons. This specimen consisted of CD4+ or CD8+ T cells sorted from blood, obtained in a trial of the OX40 agonist ivuxolimab. These receptors originate from an adult with an advanced solid tumor such as melanoma, head and neck, liver or kidney cancer.

The CDR3 reads CASSLGQGPGGYTF. Written as DNA, the CDR3 is TGTGCCAGCAGCCTGGGACAGGGCCCGGGTGGCTACACCTTC. J is TRBJ1-2 and V is TRBV7-6; the match to TRBD1 covers 9 bases. The trim removed 5 bases at V and 7 bases at J, leaving 8 bases unmatched. Germline-derived CDR1 and CDR2 are SGHVS and FNYEAQ. This CDR3 comprises 14 residues.

CDR3 DNA sequence: TGTGCCAGCAGCTTGGCCTACGGGGAGGATGAGCAGTTCTTC. Amino acid sequence: CASSLAYGEDEQFF. The gene calls are TRBV5-4 and TRBJ2-1; TRBD2 might be the D (6 bases). This CDR3 has 14 residues. The ends were cut back, 0 bases at V and 8 bases at J, with 12 bases in the middle. Looked up from germline, CDR1 is SGHNT and CDR2 is YYREEE (reference sequence).

This clone has just one count. The chain has TRBV28 and TRBJ1-2, with 11 bases aligning to TRBD1. Per the germline V gene, CDR1 is MDHEN and CDR2 is SYDVKM. Germline trimming cut 6 bases from V and 4 bases from J; bases unmatched to any gene: 10. This CDR3 comprises 16 residues. CDR3: CASSQTRTGGGYGYTF. DNA of the CDR3: TGTGCCAGCAGCCAAACCAGGACAGGGGGCGGCTATGGCTACACCTTC.

A few counts support this clone. The chain links TRBV18 to TRBJ1-2; D gene unclear. Germline-derived CDR1 and CDR2 are KGHSH and LQKENI. V dropped 4 bases and J dropped 7 bases, with 13 bases sitting between them. This CDR3 spans 13 amino acids. The CDR3 DNA reads TGTGCCAGCTCACAAGACCATGGGGTTGGCTACACCTTC. Amino acids: CASSQDHGVGYTF. Together with reference TRBV18 and TRBJ1-2, the CDR3 gives the full variable domain: NAGVMQNPRHLVRRRGQEARLRCSPMKGHSHVYWYRQLPEEGLKFMVYLQKENIIDESGMPKERFSAEFPKEGPSILRIQQVVRGDSAAYFCASSQDHGVGYTFGSGTRLTVV.

The V and J genes are TRBV7-9 and TRBJ1-1; the match to TRBD1 covers 7 bases. The length of the CDR3 is 14 residues. Germline CDR1 and CDR2: SEHNR and FQNEAQ (reference sequence). V shed 6 bases and J 4 bases; nucleotides not matched to a gene: 8. The DNA for the CDR3 is TGTGCCAGCAGTCATACAGGGGTCCCCACTGAAGCTTTCTTT. Its translation is CASSHTGVPTEAFF.

The V and J genes are TRBV7-3 and TRBJ2-3; 11 nucleotides line up with TRBD2. The germline gives CDR1 SGHTA, CDR2 FQGTGA. This CDR3 comprises 16 residues. V was clipped by 3 bases and J by 0 bases; unmatched bases: 2. The CDR3 sequence is CASSLASGGSTDTQYF. The CDR3 region has the DNA TGTGCCAGCAGCTTGGCTAGCGGGGGGAGCACAGATACGCAGTATTTT.

The DNA for the CDR3 is TGTGCTACTTCTATCGCGGTGGGCACTGAAGCTTTCTTT. Translated: CATSIAVGTEAFF. The chain combines TRBV12-5 with TRBJ1-1; D is uncertain. Trimming stripped 10 bases from V and 4 bases from J, with 16 bases between. Germline values: CDR1 LGHNT, CDR2 FRNRAP. CDR3 size: 13 residues.

V and J are TRBV12-5 and TRBJ1-1; perhaps TRBD1 as D (5 bases). The CDR3 contains 13 residues. Germline V CDR1 and CDR2: LGHNT, FRNRAP. V shed 2 bases and J shed 8 bases, with 12 bases lying between them. CDR3 in amino acids: CASGLMGGNEAFF. The CDR3 bases are TGTGCTAGTGGTTTGATGGGGGGGAACGAAGCTTTCTTT.

The J gene is TRBJ1-1, the V gene TRBV19, with 10 bases aligning to TRBD1. V shed 3 bases, J shed 10 bases, and the junction held 8 bases outside the gene matches. The CDR3 spans 14 residues. In germline, CDR1 is LNHDA, CDR2 SQIVND (reference sequence). This chain's CDR3 is CASSITGTGEVAFF. In nucleotides, the CDR3 is TGTGCCAGTAGTATTACCGGGACAGGGGAGGTAGCTTTCTTT. The whole variable domain, remainder taken from reference TRBV19 and TRBJ1-1, is DGGITQSPKYLFRKEGQNVTLSCEQNLNHDAMYWYRQDPGQGLRLIYYSQIVNDFQKGDIAEGYSVSREKKESFPLTVTSAQKNPTAFYLCASSITGTGEVAFFGQGTRLTVV.

The genes are TRBV11-2 and TRBJ1-2; 8 bases fit TRBD1. Germline V lookup: CDR1 SGHAT, CDR2 FQNNGV. The CDR3 loop spans 15 amino acids. J lost 8 bases, V lost 6 bases, and 14 bases had no gene match. CDR3 in amino acids: CASRNRQGATRGYTF. The DNA for the CDR3 is TGTGCCAGCAGGAACCGCCAGGGGGCCACGAGGGGCTACACCTTC.

The chain joins TRBV19 to TRBJ1-2; 9 bases agree with TRBD1. Germline V CDR1 and CDR2: LNHDA, SQIVND (reference sequence). The J segment lost 4 bases and the V segment lost 5 bases, leaving 11 bases of the junction unmatched. The CDR3 sequence is 16 residues long. CDR3 residues: CASSPNRDRVSYGYTF. The CDR3 DNA follows: TGTGCCAGTAGTCCAAACCGGGACAGGGTCTCCTATGGCTACACCTTC.

V usage is TRBV6-5 and J usage is TRBJ1-1, with D hard to call. V shed 6 bases and J shed 3 bases, with 11 bases lying between them. The V gene's germline CDR1 is MNHEY and CDR2 SVGAGI. This CDR3 comprises 13 residues. This CDR3 reads CASSPRRDTEAFF. The CDR3 DNA is TGTGCCAGCAGCCCGCGGAGGGACACTGAAGCTTTCTTT.

The rearrangement joins TRBV11-2 to TRBJ2-7; 10 bases agree with TRBD2. Germline CDR1 reads SGHAT; CDR2 reads FQNNGV. The trim removed 2 bases at V and 0 bases at J, leaving 7 bases unmatched. There are 17 residues in the CDR3. The CDR3 sequence is CASSLRTSGTFSYEQYF. CDR3 in DNA: TGTGCCAGCAGCTTACGTACTAGCGGGACTTTCTCCTACGAGCAGTACTTC. Based on the CDR3 plus reference TRBV11-2 and TRBJ2-7, the full variable domain is EAGVAQSPRYKIIEKRQSVAFWCNPISGHATLYWYQQILGQGPKLLIQFQNNGVVDDSQLPKDRFSAERLKGVDSTLKIQPAKLEDSAVYLCASSLRTSGTFSYEQYFGPGTRLTVT.

The chain uses TRBV7-2 and TRBJ1-2; D remains unclear. Germline V gene data show CDR1 as SGHTA and CDR2 as FQGNSA. Trimming shortened V by 3 bases and J by 2 bases, and 10 bases separated the two germline ends. This CDR3 is built from 14 residues. The CDR3 spells CASSFDGGNYGYTF. The CDR3 DNA sequence: TGTGCCAGCAGCTTTGACGGAGGCAACTATGGCTACACCTTC.

This chain connects TRBV30 to TRBJ2-7, with TRBD1 identical over 8 bases. Germline-derived CDR1 and CDR2 are GTSNPN and SVGIG (reference sequence). The CDR3 contains 16 residues. The junction had 12 bases not matched to a gene; V was cut back by 0 bases and J by 5 bases. The CDR3 spells CAWSVPWQGAMNEQYF. DNA of the CDR3: TGTGCCTGGAGTGTCCCGTGGCAGGGGGCTATGAACGAGCAGTACTTC.

The chain carries TRBV28 and TRBJ2-5, with TRBD1 matching over 9 bases. The length of the CDR3 is 15 residues. J gave up 2 bases and V 5 bases, and 6 bases lay outside the gene matches. The germline gives CDR1 MDHEN, CDR2 SYDVKM. CDR3 protein: CASSPDRGKQETQYF. CDR3 in DNA: TGTGCCAGCAGTCCGGACAGGGGCAAACAAGAGACCCAGTACTTC.

The chain is built from TRBV6-5 and TRBJ1-1; TRBD1 matches 7 bases. CDR1 and CDR2 (germline): MNHEY, SVGAGI. The CDR3 loop spans 14 amino acids. V trimming: 4 bases; J trimming: 6 bases; junction bases outside the gene matches: 8. CDR3 coding DNA: TGTGCCAGCAGTTGGACAGGTTCAGGGCCTGAAGCTTTCTTT. Protein sequence: CASSWTGSGPEAFF.

This sequence joins TRBV7-6 and TRBJ1-6; D ambiguous. This CDR3 has 14 residues. CDR1 is SGHVS and CDR2 is FNYEAQ in the germline V gene. Trimming took off 1 base at V and 8 bases at J, with 9 bases between the two ends. The CDR3 DNA is TGTGCCAGCAGCTTAGAGTCGACTGATTCACCCCTCCACTTT. This sequence encodes CASSLESTDSPLHF.

J is TRBJ2-7 and V is TRBV11-2, with D unclear. CDR1 is SGHAT, CDR2 FQNNGV, per germline. With 0 bases removed from V and 3 bases from J, the gap between germline ends came to 12 bases. CDR3 length equals 15 residues. CDR3 DNA sequence: TGTGCCAGCAGCTTAGATCGAGGACCTCTCTACGAGCAGTACTTC. It encodes CASSLDRGPLYEQYF.

This chain links TRBV7-2 with TRBJ2-3, with 7 positions matching TRBD2. Germline values: CDR1 SGHTA, CDR2 FQGNSA. CDR3 length equals 15 residues. Unmatched junction bases numbered 5, after V lost 0 bases and J lost 5 bases. The DNA for the CDR3 is TGTGCCAGCAGCTTAGCCCCCTGGGGGGGAGATACGCAGTATTTT. Its translation is CASSLAPWGGDTQYF. Full variable domain (rest looked up from reference TRBV7-2 and TRBJ2-3): GAGVSQSPSNKVTEKGKDVELRCDPISGHTALYWYRQSLGQGLEFLIYFQGNSAPDKSGLPSDRFSAERTGGSVSTLTIQRTQQEDSAVYLCASSLAPWGGDTQYFGPGTRLTVL.

This sequence joins TRBV5-8 and TRBJ1-2; 8 nucleotides match TRBD1. The germline V gene encodes CDR1 SGHTS and CDR2 YDEGEE. J gave up 5 bases and V 5 bases, and 8 bases lay outside the gene matches. The CDR3 runs 14 residues. This CDR3 reads CASSHQTGVYGYTF. In DNA, the CDR3 is TGTGCCAGCAGTCATCAGACAGGGGTATATGGCTACACCTTC.